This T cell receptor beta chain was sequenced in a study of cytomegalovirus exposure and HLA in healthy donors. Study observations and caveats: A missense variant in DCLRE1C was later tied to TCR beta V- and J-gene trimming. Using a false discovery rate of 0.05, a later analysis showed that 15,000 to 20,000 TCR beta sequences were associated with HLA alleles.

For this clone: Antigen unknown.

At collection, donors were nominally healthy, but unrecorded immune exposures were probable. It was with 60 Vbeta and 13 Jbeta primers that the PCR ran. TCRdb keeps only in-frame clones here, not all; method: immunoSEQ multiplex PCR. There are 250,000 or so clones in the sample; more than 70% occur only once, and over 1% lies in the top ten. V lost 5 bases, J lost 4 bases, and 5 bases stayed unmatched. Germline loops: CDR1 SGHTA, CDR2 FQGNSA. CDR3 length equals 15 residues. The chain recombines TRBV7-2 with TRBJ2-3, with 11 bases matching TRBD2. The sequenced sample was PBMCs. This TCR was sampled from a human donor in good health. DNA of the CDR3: TGTGCCAGCAGCACTAGCGGGAGAACCTCAGATACGCAGTATTTT. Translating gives CASSTSGRTSDTQYF.